This section outlines one T cell receptor beta chain sequence together with its context. Its antigen is undetermined. These data originate in a study of T cells after yellow fever vaccination. Study details: Preparation of the low-cell-number fractions used SMART-Seq v4 Ultra Low Input.

After removal of 4 bases from V and 8 bases from J, the junction contained 6 bases not matched to a gene. Germline CDR1 and CDR2: WSHSY and SAAADI. The CDR3 runs to 15 residues. In TCRdb, the 5' RACE reads were re-called with MiXCR into one record per CDR3 protein. The sample has approximately 600,000 distinct CDR3 sequences, 9% to 15% seen once. General study results and limits: Peaking faster, on day 5 versus 15, the secondary response was nonetheless weaker.

The rearrangement uses TRBV10-2 and TRBJ2-1, with TRBD1 matching over 12 bases. The sequence derives from a man aged 25 to 45 who received the YFV17D yellow fever vaccine. The input for sequencing was PBMCs, taken on the day of the yellow fever booster vaccination. CDR3 loop: CASSVGTGGLYEQFF. CDR3 in DNA: TGCGCCAGCAGTGTCGGGACAGGGGGCTTATATGAGCAGTTCTTC.